The clone carrying this T cell receptor beta chain was observed a few times. Its antigen is currently unknown. Presence of unique molecular identifiers characterized the TCR beta cDNA libraries. One entry per CDR3 protein, called by TCRdb with MiXCR from the PCR reads. The data show 500,000 to 600,000 distinct CDR3 sequences, 40% to 50% seen once. The data were taken from a study of post-analysis software for immune sequencing data. Overall study results and limits: F measure showed strong co-clustering of same-batch samples. About five TRBV segments, including TRBV5-6, TRBV5-1 and TRBV20-1, were more frequent in patients than controls.

The germline V gene encodes CDR1 SGHTA and CDR2 FQGNSA. V shed 5 bases and J shed 0 bases, with 18 bases lying between them. This CDR3 spans 17 amino acids. The receptor's source is a girl aged 5-17 years with multiple sclerosis. The rearrangement links TRBV7-2 to TRBJ2-3; D gene unclear. Specimen: blood. The CDR3 DNA sequence: TGTGCCAGCAGCCCTTCCGACGGTCAGCCTAGCACAGATACGCAGTATTTT. It encodes CASSPSDGQPSTDTQYF.